The 25 T cell receptor beta chains in this list originate from one sample, sequenced in a study of control samples from healthy donors and cancer patients (dated by TCRdb to 2018 to 2020). The library was produced with the immunoSEQ multiplex PCR assay. Entries here come from immuneACCESS through TCRdb and include only in-frame sequences with V and J called. Some clones fail to appear in such tables; in the studies checked, an unresolved V gene covers under half of the shortfall, and the cause of the remainder is unknown. The sample records approximately 130,000 clones, around 87% of which are singletons. Over 2.5% of the sample is in the top ten clones. Sequencing used blood. The receptors derive from a man in his sixties in good health.

The chain recombines TRBV20-1 with TRBJ2-3; D is unresolved. CDR1 DFQATT and CDR2 SNEGSKA come from the germline V gene (reference sequence). The germline V and J ends were trimmed by 3 bases and 6 bases, with 16 bases remaining between them. This CDR3 spans 14 amino acids. In DNA form, the CDR3 reads TGCAGTGCTAGTTTACTGGGTTTACTGGATACGCAGTATTTT. Translating it yields CSASLLGLLDTQYF.

The chain couples TRBV28 to TRBJ1-2, with 7 bases matching TRBD1. The CDR3 length is 17 residues. Per germline, CDR1 MDHEN and CDR2 SYDVKM. V gave up 7 bases and J gave up 4 bases; unmatched junction bases: 18. The CDR3 DNA reads as TGTGCCAGCACCAGAGACAGGGTCGAATCTAAATCCTATGGCTACACCTTC. Its protein is CASTRDRVESKSYGYTF.

The CDR3 DNA sequence: TGTGCCAGCAGCTTAGCCGCCAGGACGAGCTCTGGAAACACCATATATTTT. It yields the protein CASSLAARTSSGNTIYF. The chain recombines TRBV7-2 with TRBJ1-3; no reliable D call. Germline V lookup: CDR1 SGHTA, CDR2 FQGNSA. This CDR3 contains 17 residues. The V end lost 0 bases, the J end lost 0 bases, and 12 bases lay between the germline ends.

The genes are TRBV11-2 and TRBJ1-6, with D uncertain. This CDR3 contains 14 residues. Between the trimmed V and J ends, which lost 3 bases and 7 bases, there was a span of 10 bases. Germline V gene data show CDR1 as SGHAT and CDR2 as FQNNGV. The CDR3 reads CASSLVNGNSPLHF. The CDR3 DNA is TGTGCCAGCAGCTTGGTTAATGGGAATTCACCCCTCCACTTT.

The rearrangement links TRBV28 to TRBJ1-4; D not resolved. Per the germline V gene, CDR1 is MDHEN and CDR2 is SYDVKM. The CDR3 runs 12 residues. V lost 2 bases, J lost 8 bases, and 6 bases lay in between. CDR3 in DNA: TGTGCCAGCAGTTTACTGGGAGAAAAACTGTTTTTT. It specifies CASSLLGEKLFF.

The chain is built from TRBV7-9 and TRBJ1-4; TRBD1 is a possible D gene (6 bases). V was pared by 0 bases and J by 6 bases, with 14 bases between. Per the germline V gene, CDR1 is SEHNR and CDR2 is FQNEAQ (reference sequence). This CDR3 region has 16 residues. CDR3: CASSLANKGVYEKLFF. The DNA for the CDR3 is TGTGCCAGCAGCTTAGCGAATAAGGGGGTCTATGAAAAACTGTTTTTT.

The chain links TRBV2 to TRBJ1-1; TRBD1 aligns across 9 bases. V shed 3 bases, J shed 0 bases, and the junction held 2 bases outside the gene matches. Germline CDR1 and CDR2: SNHLY and FYNNEI. The CDR3 is made up of 15 amino acids. The CDR3 protein is CASSEDRGLNTEAFF. In DNA form, the CDR3 reads TGTGCCAGCAGTGAGGACAGGGGATTGAACACTGAAGCTTTCTTT.

The table lists this clone with a few counts. The chain couples TRBV2 to TRBJ2-2; maybe TRBD1 (6 bases). CDR3 length equals 15 residues. V lost 7 bases to trimming and J lost 5 bases, with 17 bases between them. Germline CDR1 SNHLY, CDR2 FYNNEI. The CDR3 region has the DNA TGTGCCAGCAACCGAATTACAGGGACGACCGGGGAGCTGTTTTTT. This encodes CASNRITGTTGELFF.

The V and J genes are TRBV10-3 and TRBJ2-3; TRBD2 is a possible D gene (6 bases). The V gene's germline CDR1 is ENHRY and CDR2 SYGVKD. This CDR3 region has 15 residues. Between the trimmed V and J ends, which lost 10 bases and 2 bases, there was a span of 19 bases. The CDR3 protein is CATGASDTSTDTQYF. CDR3 DNA: TGTGCCACCGGGGCTAGCGACACCTCCACAGATACGCAGTATTTT.

The chain recombines TRBV5-4 with TRBJ2-7; TRBD1 matches 9 bases. The CDR3 consists of 14 residues. Germline trimming cut 5 bases from V and 2 bases from J; bases unmatched to any gene: 5. The germline V gene has CDR1 SGHNT and CDR2 YYREEE (reference sequence). The CDR3 DNA sequence: TGTGCCAGCAGTCAATGGGACAGGGCCTACGAGCAGTACTTC. Protein: CASSQWDRAYEQYF.

The V call is TRBV6-1, the J call TRBJ1-5; no clear D. The CDR3 contains 14 residues. The germline V gene has CDR1 MNHNS and CDR2 SASEGT. Deletions cut 3 bases from V and 12 bases from J, with 18 bases between. The CDR3 loop is CASSDRPGGLVQHF. CDR3 bases: TGTGCCAGCAGTGACCGGCCCGGAGGGCTGGTCCAGCATTTT.

This clone was seen a single time. V and J are TRBV15 and TRBJ2-2, with 9 bases aligning to TRBD2. The CDR3 has 17 amino acids. The V gene end was trimmed by 0 bases and the J gene end by 6 bases; junction bases not matched to a gene: 8. Germline V lookup: CDR1 LNHNV, CDR2 YYDKDF (reference sequence). CDR3 amino acids: CATSRDHGGGAAGELFF. The CDR3 DNA sequence: TGTGCCACCAGCAGAGATCATGGCGGGGGGGCCGCCGGGGAGCTGTTTTTT.

The genes are TRBV3-1 (or the pseudogene TRBV3-2) and TRBJ2-4; D tentatively reads TRBD1 or TRBD2 (7 bases each). The germline CDR1 and CDR2 sequences are LGHDT and YNNKEL (reference sequence). With 5 bases removed from V and 3 bases from J, the gap between germline ends came to 20 bases. The CDR3 totals 17 residues. The CDR3 region has the DNA TGTGCCAGCAGCAAGGGGGGGCAGGGGGTCGGCAAAAACATTCAGTACTTC. Translating it yields CASSKGGQGVGKNIQYF.

This clone was detected only once. This sequence joins TRBV28 and TRBJ2-1; possible D gene TRBD1, 6 bases. Germline V gene data show CDR1 as MDHEN and CDR2 as SYDVKM. CDR3 length equals 14 residues. V gave up 1 base and J gave up 6 bases, with 10 bases separating them. CDR3 nucleotides: TGTGCCAGCAGTTTATTTGCCAGGGGCAATGAGCAGTTCTTC. Encoded protein: CASSLFARGNEQFF.

The gene calls are TRBV5-1 and TRBJ1-1; D might be TRBD1 (5 bases). CDR3 size: 15 residues. V lost 0 bases, J lost 2 bases, and 11 bases lay in between. In germline, CDR1 is SGHRS, CDR2 YFSETQ. CDR3 nucleotides: TGCGCCAGCAGCTTGGACAGGCCACCTAACACTGAAGCTTTCTTT. This translates into CASSLDRPPNTEAFF.

This sequence joins TRBV3-1 (or the pseudogene TRBV3-2) and TRBJ2-4, with 10 positions matching TRBD2. With V trimmed by 2 bases and J by 0 bases, 7 bases remained unmatched. The CDR3 has 18 amino acids. Germline CDR1 reads LGHDT; CDR2 reads YNNKEL (reference sequence). In nucleotides, the CDR3 is TGTGCCAGCAGCCAAATGGCGACTAGCGGGTTAGCCAAAAACATTCAGTACTTC. This sequence encodes CASSQMATSGLAKNIQYF.

This chain joins TRBV6-4 and TRBJ2-3, with TRBD1 as a possible D gene (6 bases). The V and J ends lost 3 bases and 10 bases respectively, with 17 bases between them. This CDR3 spans 14 amino acids. CDR1 is MRHNA and CDR2 is SNTAGT in the germline V gene. CDR3 nucleotides: TGTGCCAGCAGTGAGGGGGCCCACTTAGTTTCGCAGTATTTT. Amino acids: CASSEGAHLVSQYF.

The V and J genes are TRBV18 and TRBJ1-1, with unresolved D. This CDR3 spans 13 amino acids. Germline CDR1 is KGHSH and CDR2 is LQKENI. Trimming took off 6 bases at V and 1 base at J, with 9 bases between the two ends. In DNA form, the CDR3 reads TGTGCCAGCTCGACTCAGGAGAACACTGAAGCTTTCTTT. It specifies CASSTQENTEAFF. The variable domain in full, with the rest retrieved from reference TRBV18 and TRBJ1-1, is NAGVMQNPRHLVRRRGQEARLRCSPMKGHSHVYWYRQLPEEGLKFMVYLQKENIIDESGMPKERFSAEFPKEGPSILRIQQVVRGDSAAYFCASSTQENTEAFFGQGTRLTVV.

The chain couples TRBV5-4 to TRBJ1-3; D may be TRBD1 (5 bases). The CDR3 has 16 amino acids. V gave up 2 bases and J gave up 4 bases, with 16 bases separating them. Germline V gives CDR1 SGHNT, CDR2 YYREEE (reference sequence). CDR3 coding DNA: TGTGCCAGCAGCTTTAGGGGTCAAGTTGCCGGAAACACCATATATTTT. Translated, it gives CASSFRGQVAGNTIYF.

The chain combines TRBV6-1 with TRBJ1-2, with D perhaps matching TRBD1 (6 bases). The germline V gene encodes CDR1 MNHNS and CDR2 SASEGT. This CDR3 has 13 amino acids. V shed 2 bases and J shed 5 bases, with 9 bases lying between them. The CDR3 sequence: CASSETGKYGYTF. DNA for the CDR3: TGTGCCAGCAGTGAAACAGGGAAATATGGCTACACCTTC.

The J gene is TRBJ2-2, the V gene TRBV6-2 or TRBV6-3, with 7 bases fitting TRBD1. The germline gives CDR1 MNHEY, CDR2 SVGEGT. CDR3 length: 12 amino acids. After removal of 4 bases from V and 13 bases from J, the junction contained 6 bases not matched to a gene. CDR3 region: CASSFWTGGLFF. DNA for the CDR3: TGTGCCAGCAGTTTCTGGACAGGAGGGCTGTTTTTT.

This clone was seen a handful of times. The gene calls are TRBV5-5 and TRBJ1-6, with 8 nucleotides matching TRBD1. Germline CDR1 reads SGHKS; CDR2 reads YYEKEE (reference sequence). V shed 2 bases and J 1 base; nucleotides not matched to a gene: 8. The CDR3 length is 18 residues. The CDR3 region has the DNA TGTGCCAGCAGCTTTTGGCAGGGGGCCTCGTCCTATAATTCACCCCTCCACTTT. Encoded protein: CASSFWQGASSYNSPLHF.

This clone appeared a single time. The rearrangement joins TRBV28 to TRBJ1-5; TRBD1 matches at 12 bases. Germline CDR1 and CDR2: MDHEN and SYDVKM. The CDR3 contains 16 residues. V gave up 6 bases and J gave up 6 bases; unmatched junction bases: 9. The CDR3 DNA reads as TGTGCCAGCAGCCCCGGGACAGGGGGCGCGGGTCAGCCCCAGCATTTT. It translates to CASSPGTGGAGQPQHF. The full variable domain, rest sourced from reference TRBV28 and TRBJ1-5, is DVKVTQSSRYLVKRTGEKVFLECVQDMDHENMFWYRQDPGLGLRLIYFSYDVKMKEKGDIPEGYSVSREKKERFSLILESASTNQTSMYLCASSPGTGGAGQPQHFGDGTRLSIL.

V gene TRBV30 combines with J gene TRBJ2-7; perhaps TRBD1 as D (5 bases). The CDR3 is 14 residues long. V dropped 1 base and J dropped 2 bases, with 12 bases sitting between them. Germline-derived CDR1 and CDR2 are GTSNPN and SVGIG (reference sequence). CDR3 DNA sequence: TGTGCCTGGAGTGATCAGGGTTTTACCTACGAGCAGTACTTC. Translation gives CAWSDQGFTYEQYF.

The chain has TRBV5-1 and TRBJ1-2; the match to TRBD1 covers 8 bases. The CDR3 consists of 13 residues. CDR1 SGHRS and CDR2 YFSETQ come from the germline V gene. V shed 0 bases and J 10 bases; nucleotides not matched to a gene: 5. The CDR3 coding sequence is TGCGCCAGCAGCTTGGTAGGACAGGGAGTCTACACCTTC. Amino acids: CASSLVGQGVYTF.